One and the same sample provided the 22 T cell receptor beta chains below, sequenced in a study of cytomegalovirus exposure and HLA in healthy donors. Vbeta (60) and Jbeta (13) primers were used in the PCR. Assay used: immunoSEQ multiplex PCR; TCRdb lists only in-frame clones, some missing. The sample carries 100,000 to 150,000 clones, roughly 70% recorded once. The sample consisted of PBMCs. The receptors shown here come from a man aged 35 to 55 in good health and CMV-seropositive.

V gene TRBV2 combines with J gene TRBJ2-4, with D perhaps TRBD2 (6 bases). The ends were cut back, 8 bases at V and 3 bases at J, with 14 bases in the middle. The CDR3 has 14 amino acids. Germline V CDR1 and CDR2: SNHLY, FYNNEI. The CDR3 DNA reads TGTGCCAGCGCGCCCGGGAGAATCAAAAACATTCAGTACTTC. Amino acids: CASAPGRIKNIQYF.

The chain couples TRBV29-1 to TRBJ2-5, with D possibly matching TRBD2 (6 bases). This CDR3 is 15 amino acids long. Between the trimmed V and J ends, which lost 4 bases and 2 bases, there was a span of 17 bases. CDR1 and CDR2 from the germline V gene are SQVTM and ANQGSEA. Written as DNA, the CDR3 is TGCAGCGTTGGCCTAGGAGGGGTTGGGCAAGAGACCCAGTACTTC. This sequence encodes CSVGLGGVGQETQYF. Variable domain in full (rest from reference TRBV29-1 and TRBJ2-5): SAVISQKPSRDICQRGTSLTIQCQVDSQVTMMFWYRQQPGQSLTLIATANQGSEATYESGFVIDKFPISRPNLTFSTLTVSNMSPEDSSIYLCSVGLGGVGQETQYFGPGTRLLVL.

The gene calls are TRBV19 and TRBJ1-5, with D unclear. This CDR3 has 15 amino acids. V was clipped by 0 bases and J by 6 bases, with 12 bases between them. CDR1 is LNHDA, CDR2 SQIVND, per germline (reference sequence). The CDR3 sequence is CASSIDRTNGQPQHF. The DNA of the CDR3 is TGTGCCAGTAGTATAGATCGAACGAACGGTCAGCCCCAGCATTTT. The full variable domain, in which reference TRBV19 and TRBJ1-5 provide the parts outside the CDR3, is DGGITQSPKYLFRKEGQNVTLSCEQNLNHDAMYWYRQDPGQGLRLIYYSQIVNDFQKGDIAEGYSVSREKKESFPLTVTSAQKNPTAFYLCASSIDRTNGQPQHFGDGTRLSIL.

The chain carries TRBV5-1 and TRBJ1-3; 10 bases are shared with TRBD1. CDR1 and CDR2 (germline): SGHRS, YFSETQ. The junction had 6 bases not matched to a gene; V was cut back by 0 bases and J by 0 bases. This CDR3 is built from 18 residues. DNA for the CDR3: TGCGCCAGCAGCTTGGTCCCGACAGGGGGCGCCTCTGGAAACACCATATATTTT. It encodes CASSLVPTGGASGNTIYF.

By share, this clone counts as medium-sized (0.01 to 0.1%). J is TRBJ1-4 and V is TRBV27, with D maybe TRBD1 (6 bases). The germline CDR1 and CDR2 sequences are MNHEY and SMNVEV (reference sequence). V lost 5 bases and J lost 7, with 17 bases in between. This CDR3 has 15 residues. The CDR3 here is CASSPKGEGGEKLFF. DNA of the CDR3: TGTGCCAGCAGTCCAAAAGGGGAAGGGGGTGAAAAACTGTTTTTT. Using reference TRBV27 and TRBJ1-4 for the parts outside the CDR3, the full variable domain is EAQVTQNPRYLITVTGKKLTVTCSQNMNHEYMSWYRQDPGLGLRQIYYSMNVEVTDKGDVPEGYKVSRKEKRNFPLILESPSPNQTSLYFCASSPKGEGGEKLFFGSGTQLSVL.

The V and J genes are TRBV5-4 and TRBJ2-1; tentatively, D is TRBD2 (8 bases). The V end was cut by 5 bases, the J end by 5 bases, with 23 bases between. The CDR3 runs to 17 residues. Germline V CDR1 and CDR2: SGHNT, YYREEE (reference sequence). CDR3 nucleotide sequence: TGTGCCAGCAGTCCCGGGGGGGGCAGGGGGACAAACAATGAGCAGTTCTTC. Residues: CASSPGGGRGTNNEQFF. Based on the CDR3 plus reference TRBV5-4 and TRBJ2-1, the full variable domain is ETGVTQSPTHLIKTRGQQVTLRCSSQSGHNTVSWYQQALGQGPQFIFQYYREEENGRGNFPPRFSGLQFPNYSSELNVNALELDDSALYLCASSPGGGRGTNNEQFFGPGTRLTVL.

The rearrangement uses TRBV7-8 and TRBJ2-7; the D gene is possibly TRBD2 (5 bases). The germline V gene encodes CDR1 SGHVS and CDR2 FQNEAQ. The V gene lost 4 bases and the J gene lost 7 bases, with 17 bases spanning the gap. The length of the CDR3 is 14 residues. As DNA, the CDR3 is TGTGCCAGCAGCTCCCGGGGAATTTTCGGTGAGCAGTACTTC. Translated: CASSSRGIFGEQYF.

This clone was found once. J is TRBJ1-1 and V is TRBV29-1; 7 bases are shared with TRBD1. Germline V gene data show CDR1 as SQVTM and CDR2 as ANQGSEA. The CDR3 runs to 15 residues. V was clipped by 4 bases and J by 5 bases; unmatched bases: 13. CDR3 protein: CSVADPGTVITEAFF. The CDR3 nucleotides are TGCAGCGTTGCCGACCCCGGGACAGTTATAACTGAAGCTTTCTTT.

The chain employs TRBV7-9 and TRBJ2-5; D gene ambiguous. The CDR3 contains 13 residues. Trimming shortened V by 3 bases and J by 3 bases, and 8 bases separated the two germline ends. Germline CDR1 reads SEHNR; CDR2 reads FQNEAQ (reference sequence). The CDR3 here is CASSLSSKETQYF. Here the CDR3 DNA reads TGTGCCAGCAGCTTGTCCAGTAAAGAGACCCAGTACTTC.

A few counts support this clone. The chain uses TRBV30 and TRBJ2-6; D uncertain. This CDR3 is built from 14 residues. Between the trimmed V and J ends, which lost 1 base and 3 bases, there was a span of 7 bases. Germline lookup yields CDR1 GTSNPN and CDR2 SVGIG (reference sequence). DNA for the CDR3: TGTGCCTGGAGTGGACTTTATGGGGCCAACGTCCTGACTTTC. This codes for CAWSGLYGANVLTF.

In DNA form, the CDR3 reads TGTGCCAGCAGCTTCCCCGGGACAGGGGTCTACGAGCAGTACTTC. Amino acids: CASSFPGTGVYEQYF. V usage is TRBV5-8 and J usage is TRBJ2-7; 10 bases match TRBD1. Trimming removed 2 bases from V and 3 bases from J; junction bases left unmatched: 5. Germline V gene sequence: CDR1 SGHTS, CDR2 YDEGEE. The CDR3 extends over 15 amino acids.

The genes are TRBV4-2 and TRBJ2-3, with TRBD1 matching 10 bases. CDR3 length: 16 amino acids. The ends lost 1 base at V and 3 bases at J; junction bases unmatched: 4. Germline CDR1 and CDR2: LGHNA and YNFKEQ. CDR3 residues: CASSQGGQGETDTQYF. DNA for the CDR3: TGTGCCAGCAGCCAAGGCGGACAGGGGGAGACAGATACGCAGTATTTT.

The chain combines TRBV7-2 with TRBJ2-3; TRBD2 is a possible D gene (6 bases). The germline CDR1 and CDR2 sequences are SGHTA and FQGNSA. CDR3 size: 13 residues. The V gene lost 2 bases and the J gene lost 6 bases, with 9 bases spanning the gap. The CDR3 nucleotides read TGTGCCAGCAGCTTAAGCGGAGGGGATACGCAGTATTTT. Translation: CASSLSGGDTQYF.

There are a few counts of this clone. The chain carries TRBV4-1 and TRBJ1-1; D is undetermined. Germline V gene lookup returns CDR1 MGHRA and CDR2 YSYEKL. V lost 0 bases, J lost 1 base, and 6 bases lay in between. The length of the CDR3 is 14 residues. The CDR3 loop is CASSQDPQNTEAFF. The CDR3, as DNA: TGCGCCAGCAGCCAAGATCCCCAGAACACTGAAGCTTTCTTT.

This clone was detected only once. V is TRBV5-8 and J is TRBJ2-1; D is perhaps TRBD2 (7 bases). This CDR3 has 16 amino acids. Germline-derived CDR1 and CDR2 are SGHTS and YDEGEE. Trimming took 0 bases from V and 2 from J, leaving 12 bases between them. CDR3 sequence (DNA): TGTGCCAGCAGCTTGGGTAGGGGGGGCGCCTACAATGAGCAGTTCTTC. Translation gives CASSLGRGGAYNEQFF.

The rearrangement uses TRBV20-1 and TRBJ2-7; D might be TRBD1 (6 bases). The germline V gene encodes CDR1 DFQATT and CDR2 SNEGSKA (reference sequence). V was shortened by 5 bases and J by 5 bases, with 7 bases between the two germline ends. This CDR3 is built from 10 residues. The CDR3 DNA sequence: TGCAGTGCTCAGGGGAACGAGCAGTACTTC. Translation gives CSAQGNEQYF.

The V and J genes are TRBV30 and TRBJ2-1; D possibly corresponds to TRBD1 (6 bases). CDR1 is GTSNPN, CDR2 SVGIG, per germline (reference sequence). Trimming shortened V by 2 bases and J by 6 bases, and 14 bases separated the two germline ends. The CDR3 has 14 residues. The CDR3 nucleotides are TGTGCCTGGAGTAGGGGGTTGGGCGGCAATGAGCAGTTCTTC. Translating it yields CAWSRGLGGNEQFF.

The gene calls are TRBV18 and TRBJ1-1; perhaps TRBD1 as D (6 bases). The CDR3 spans 14 residues. V lost 3 bases to trimming and J lost 1 base, with 9 bases between them. CDR1 KGHSH and CDR2 LQKENI come from the germline V gene. CDR3 nucleotide sequence: TGTGCCAGCTCACCCAGGGGCCAGAACACTGAAGCTTTCTTT. Amino acids: CASSPRGQNTEAFF.

The chain is built from TRBV27 and TRBJ2-6, with TRBD2 identical over 12 bases. With 2 bases clipped from V and 0 bases from J, the junction kept 5 bases outside the gene matches. The germline CDR1 and CDR2 sequences are MNHEY and SMNVEV (reference sequence). The CDR3 covers 19 residues. The CDR3 DNA is TGTGCCAGCAGTTTACTAGCGGGGGGGCAACCCTCTGGGGCCAACGTCCTGACTTTC. Its protein product is CASSLLAGGQPSGANVLTF.

This clone was counted between two and nine times. The V and J genes are TRBV5-6 and TRBJ1-2, with 7 bases aligning to TRBD1. The CDR3 loop spans 13 amino acids. V shed 1 base, J shed 8 bases, and the junction held 5 bases outside the gene matches. CDR1 and CDR2 (germline): SGHDT, YYEEEE. The CDR3 loop is CASSLSGQVGYTF. The CDR3 nucleotides are TGTGCCAGCAGCTTGTCCGGACAGGTCGGCTACACCTTC. Full variable domain (missing parts from reference TRBV5-6 and TRBJ1-2): DAGVTQSPTHLIKTRGQQVTLRCSPKSGHDTVSWYQQALGQGPQFIFQYYEEEERQRGNFPDRFSGHQFPNYSSELNVNALLLGDSALYLCASSLSGQVGYTFGSGTRLTVV.

With respect to this clone: Different DNA sequences within this sample yield the same CDR3. This chain connects TRBV4-1 to TRBJ2-7, with D possibly matching TRBD1 (5 bases). The CDR3 extends over 14 amino acids. The V gene lost 0 bases and the J gene lost 3 bases, with 9 bases spanning the gap. Germline V gene data show CDR1 as MGHRA and CDR2 as YSYEKL. The CDR3 region has the DNA TGCGCCAGCAGCCAAGAGTCAGGGCGCTACGAGCAGTACTTC. This encodes CASSQESGRYEQYF.

V usage is TRBV4-1 and J usage is TRBJ1-2; 10 nucleotides align to TRBD1. There are 14 residues in the CDR3. V lost 7 bases to trimming and J lost 7 bases; unmatched junction nucleotides: 9. The germline V gene encodes CDR1 MGHRA and CDR2 YSYEKL. The DNA for the CDR3 is TGCGCCAGCACTTCCTGGGACAGGGGAGCTGGCTACACCTTC. As protein: CASTSWDRGAGYTF.